These 17 T cell receptor beta chains originate from one sample sequenced in a study of blood T cells in healthy people across ages. Together with a sample-barcoded 5' primer, a J-beta primer mix was included in a second PCR lasting about 7 to 12 cycles. TCRdb used MiXCR to reprocess the 5' RACE reads, holding one entry per CDR3 protein. The sample gives over a million distinct CDR3 sequences, around 55% of which show up once; 6.7% is in the top ten. What was sequenced was blood. Every receptor here comes from a young man in good health.

The chain employs TRBV3-1 and TRBJ2-1, with TRBD2 matching over 7 bases. In germline, CDR1 is LGHDT, CDR2 YNNKEL (reference sequence). The length of the CDR3 is 14 residues. Germline trimming cut 5 bases from V and 6 bases from J; bases unmatched to any gene: 7. CDR3: CASSTGLEGNEQFF. CDR3 sequence (DNA): TGTGCCAGCAGCACCGGACTAGAGGGCAATGAGCAGTTCTTC.

V is TRBV28 and J is TRBJ2-7; D may correspond to TRBD1 or TRBD2 (5 bases each). With 4 bases removed from V and 4 bases from J, the gap between germline ends came to 14 bases. Germline CDR1 is MDHEN and CDR2 is SYDVKM. CDR3 size: 14 residues. As DNA, the CDR3 is TGTGCCAGCAGTTCCCCCGGGACCCCTTACGAGCAGTACTTC. Its translation: CASSSPGTPYEQYF.

The V call is TRBV27, the J call TRBJ1-4; 9 bases map to TRBD1. Germline CDR1 is MNHEY and CDR2 is SMNVEV (reference sequence). The CDR3 length is 15 residues. Unmatched junction bases numbered 3, after V lost 4 bases and J lost 3 bases. As DNA, the CDR3 is TGTGCCAGCAGTTATACAGGGGGCCCTAATGAAAAACTGTTTTTT. Translating it yields CASSYTGGPNEKLFF.

The chain recombines TRBV2 with TRBJ2-2, with unresolved D. CDR3 length equals 15 residues. Germline assignment: CDR1 SNHLY and CDR2 FYNNEI. V dropped 0 bases and J dropped 3 bases, with 8 bases sitting between them. The CDR3, as DNA: TGTGCCAGCAGTGAAGCTGGGGATGACACCGGGGAGCTGTTTTTT. This codes for CASSEAGDDTGELFF.

This chain joins TRBV5-1 and TRBJ1-4; D might be TRBD1 (6 bases). The V and J ends lost 4 bases and 7 bases respectively, with 14 bases between them. CDR1 is SGHRS and CDR2 is YFSETQ in the germline V gene. The CDR3 covers 14 residues. This CDR3 is CASSPQAGVEKLFF. As DNA, the CDR3 is TGCGCCAGCAGCCCACAAGCAGGGGTTGAAAAACTGTTTTTT.

V and J are TRBV14 and TRBJ1-2; 10 bases fit TRBD1. V dropped 3 bases and J dropped 2; count of bases not matched to a gene: 9. This CDR3 is built from 17 residues. Germline-derived CDR1 and CDR2 are SGHDN and FVKESK. CDR3 bases: TGTGCCAGCAGCCAGACAGGGGGCGCCGAGCCCAACTATGGCTACACCTTC. Encoded protein: CASSQTGGAEPNYGYTF.

This clonotype turned up a few times. This rearrangement joins TRBV3-1 to TRBJ1-1, with a possible D match to TRBD1 (5 bases). Trimming stripped 1 base from V and 2 bases from J, with 11 bases between. This CDR3 is 15 amino acids long. The V gene's germline CDR1 is LGHDT and CDR2 YNNKEL (reference sequence). The CDR3: CASSQVGTPNTEAFF. The CDR3 DNA sequence: TGTGCCAGCAGCCAAGTGGGGACGCCAAACACTGAAGCTTTCTTT.

This clonotype was detected a few times. This sequence joins TRBV3-1 and TRBJ2-4; D is undetermined. V was trimmed by 0 bases and J by 0 bases, leaving 6 bases between them. Germline assignment: CDR1 LGHDT and CDR2 YNNKEL (reference sequence). The CDR3 covers 15 residues. Here the CDR3 DNA reads TGTGCCAGCAGCCAAGATCTACTAGCCAAAAACATTCAGTACTTC. This sequence encodes CASSQDLLAKNIQYF. The whole variable domain, remainder taken from reference TRBV3-1 and TRBJ2-4, is DTAVSQTPKYLVTQMGNDKSIKCEQNLGHDTMYWYKQDSKKFLKIMFSYNNKELIINETVPNRFSPKSPDKAHLNLHINSLELGDSAVYFCASSQDLLAKNIQYFGAGTRLSVL.

The chain is built from TRBV20-1 and TRBJ2-1; 12 bases are a match to TRBD2. CDR1 and CDR2 from the germline V gene are DFQATT and SNEGSKA (reference sequence). J lost 15 bases, V lost 5 bases, and 20 bases had no gene match. This CDR3 contains 16 residues. This CDR3 reads CSALPTPLAGGPERFF. The CDR3 DNA is TGCAGTGCTCTCCCCACGCCCCTAGCGGGAGGGCCTGAACGGTTCTTC.

In its sample, this clonotype was seen once. The gene calls are TRBV15 and TRBJ1-4; unclear D gene. CDR1 is LNHNV and CDR2 is YYDKDF in the germline V gene (reference sequence). The germline V and J ends were trimmed by 0 bases and 6 bases, with 14 bases remaining between them. The length of the CDR3 is 16 residues. The CDR3 sequence is CATSRDDRWEDEKLFF. Here the CDR3 DNA reads TGTGCCACCAGCAGAGATGATCGATGGGAGGATGAAAAACTGTTTTTT.

V is TRBV13 and J is TRBJ2-5; D is unclear. The tail of the sequence fits TRBJ2-7 better, so the J call may be wrong. Germline CDR1 and CDR2: PRHDT and FYEKMQ (reference sequence). The CDR3 is 15 residues long. This CDR3 is CASSSRRNPNYEQYF. The CDR3 DNA is TGTGCCAGCAGCAGTCGACGGAACCCTAACTACGAGCAGTACTTC.

There are a few counts of this clonotype. CDR3 DNA: TGTGCCAGCAGCCCCTTGACAGAGACCTACGAGCAGTACTTC. Translated: CASSPLTETYEQYF. The rearrangement links TRBV14 to TRBJ2-7; D perhaps matches TRBD1 (5 bases). The V end lost 4 bases, the J end lost 2 bases, and 12 bases lay between the germline ends. Germline CDR1 reads SGHDN; CDR2 reads FVKESK. The CDR3 is 14 amino acids.

V usage is TRBV4-1 and J usage is TRBJ1-1, with D possibly matching TRBD1 (5 bases). V lost 3 bases and J 4 bases, leaving 12 bases between the germline ends. The germline V gene encodes CDR1 MGHRA and CDR2 YSYEKL. This CDR3 region has 14 residues. The CDR3 reads CASSHGGAPTEAFF. CDR3 DNA: TGCGCCAGCAGCCACGGAGGGGCCCCCACTGAAGCTTTCTTT.

V and J are TRBV4-3 and TRBJ2-6; D remains unclear. V dropped 0 bases and J dropped 4 bases, with 13 bases sitting between them. This CDR3 comprises 17 residues. CDR1 is LGHNA, CDR2 YSLEER, per germline. Written as DNA, the CDR3 is TGCGCCAGCAGCCAAGAGGGCAGTCCTCAGGGGGCCAACGTCCTGACTTTC. Amino acids: CASSQEGSPQGANVLTF.

The chain employs TRBV25-1 and TRBJ2-7; the match to TRBD1 covers 10 bases. The CDR3 has 14 residues. Germline V gene data show CDR1 as MGHDK and CDR2 as SYGVNS. J lost 3 bases, V lost 6 bases, and 5 bases had no gene match. The CDR3 DNA is TGTGCCAGCAGGCGGGACAGGGGAAGCTACGAGCAGTACTTC. Its protein is CASRRDRGSYEQYF.

Only a few counts were recorded for this clonotype. V usage is TRBV11-2 and J usage is TRBJ2-3; 7 nucleotides agree with TRBD2. J lost 3 bases, V lost 1 base, and 7 bases had no gene match. CDR1 is SGHAT, CDR2 FQNNGV, per germline. This CDR3 has 16 residues. CDR3 residues: CASSLGLREITDTQYF. The CDR3 DNA reads as TGTGCCAGCAGCTTAGGGTTGCGGGAGATAACAGATACGCAGTATTTT.

The chain links TRBV20-1 to TRBJ1-5, with 7 bases matching TRBD1. CDR1 is DFQATT and CDR2 is SNEGSKA in the germline V gene (reference sequence). V lost 5 bases to trimming and J lost 4 bases; unmatched junction nucleotides: 5. This CDR3 has 13 amino acids. CDR3 protein: CSALGTVNQPQHF. CDR3 nucleotide sequence: TGCAGTGCTTTGGGGACAGTTAATCAGCCCCAGCATTTT.